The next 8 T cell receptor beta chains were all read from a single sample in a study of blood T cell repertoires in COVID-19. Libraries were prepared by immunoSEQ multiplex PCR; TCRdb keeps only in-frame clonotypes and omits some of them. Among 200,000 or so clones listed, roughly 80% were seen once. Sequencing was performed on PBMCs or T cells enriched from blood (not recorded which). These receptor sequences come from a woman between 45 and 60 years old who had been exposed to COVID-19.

The DNA for the CDR3 is TGCGCCAGCAGCTTGGTACAGGGCCCAGGAGACACTGAAGCTTTCTTT. As protein: CASSLVQGPGDTEAFF. The J gene is TRBJ1-1, the V gene TRBV5-1, with TRBD1 as a possible D gene (6 bases). The CDR3 covers 16 residues. Germline loops: CDR1 SGHRS, CDR2 YFSETQ. V shed 0 bases and J shed 3 bases, with 15 bases lying between them.

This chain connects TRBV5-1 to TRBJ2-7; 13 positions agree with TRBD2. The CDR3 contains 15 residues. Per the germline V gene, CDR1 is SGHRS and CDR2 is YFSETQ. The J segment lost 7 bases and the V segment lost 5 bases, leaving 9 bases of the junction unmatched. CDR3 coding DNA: TGCGCCAGCAGGTCTGGGACTAGCGGGGAAAGGGAGCAGTACTTC. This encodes CASRSGTSGEREQYF.

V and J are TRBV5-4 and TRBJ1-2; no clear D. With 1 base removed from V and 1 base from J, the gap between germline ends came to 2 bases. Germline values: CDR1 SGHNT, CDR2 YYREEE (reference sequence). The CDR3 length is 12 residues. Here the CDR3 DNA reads TGTGCCAGCAGCTTGCGTAACTATGGCTACACCTTC. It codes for CASSLRNYGYTF.

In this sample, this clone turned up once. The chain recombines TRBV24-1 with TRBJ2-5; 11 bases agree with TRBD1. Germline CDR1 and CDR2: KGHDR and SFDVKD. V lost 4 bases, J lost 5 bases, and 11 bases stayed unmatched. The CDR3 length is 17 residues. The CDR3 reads CATSDLRPGTGGETQYF. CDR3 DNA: TGTGCCACCAGTGACCTACGTCCCGGGACAGGGGGGGAGACCCAGTACTTC.

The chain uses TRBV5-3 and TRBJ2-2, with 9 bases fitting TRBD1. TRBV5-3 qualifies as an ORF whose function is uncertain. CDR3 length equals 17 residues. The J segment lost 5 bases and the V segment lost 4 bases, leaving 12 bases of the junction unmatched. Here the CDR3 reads CARSSCASGQGTGELFF. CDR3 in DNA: TGTGCCAGAAGCAGTTGTGCCTCGGGACAGGGAACCGGGGAGCTGTTTTTT.

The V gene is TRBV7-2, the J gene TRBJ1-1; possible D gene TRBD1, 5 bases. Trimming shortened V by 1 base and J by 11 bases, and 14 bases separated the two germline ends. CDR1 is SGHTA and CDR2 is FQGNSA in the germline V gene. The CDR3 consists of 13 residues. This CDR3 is CASSLVRGANAFF. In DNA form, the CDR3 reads TGTGCCAGCAGCTTAGTGCGTGGGGCAAATGCTTTCTTT.

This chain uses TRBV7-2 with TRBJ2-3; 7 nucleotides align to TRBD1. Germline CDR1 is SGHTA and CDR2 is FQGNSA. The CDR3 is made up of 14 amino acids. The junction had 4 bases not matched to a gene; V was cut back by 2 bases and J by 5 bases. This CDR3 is CASSLTWTGDTQYF. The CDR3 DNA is TGTGCCAGCAGCTTAACGTGGACAGGAGATACGCAGTATTTT. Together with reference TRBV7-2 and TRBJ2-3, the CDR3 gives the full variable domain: GAGVSQSPSNKVTEKGKDVELRCDPISGHTALYWYRQSLGQGLEFLIYFQGNSAPDKSGLPSDRFSAERTGGSVSTLTIQRTQQEDSAVYLCASSLTWTGDTQYFGPGTRLTVL.

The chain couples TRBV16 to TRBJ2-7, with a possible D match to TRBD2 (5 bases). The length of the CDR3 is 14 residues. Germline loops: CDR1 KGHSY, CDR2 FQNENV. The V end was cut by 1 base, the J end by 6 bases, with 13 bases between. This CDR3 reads CASSQFSRASEQYF. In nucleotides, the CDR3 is TGTGCCAGCAGCCAATTCTCGAGGGCCTCCGAGCAGTACTTC.